Shown below are 4 T cell receptor beta chains from a single sample sequenced in a study of cytomegalovirus exposure and HLA in healthy donors. PCR amplification relied on 60 Vbeta primers (plus 13 Jbeta primers). Clones were sequenced by immunoSEQ multiplex PCR, and TCRdb holds only the in-frame ones, with some missing. The data contain about 160,000 clones, about 80% of them singletons. The sequenced sample consisted of PBMCs. The receptors here all came from a girl aged 10-17 years in good health and CMV-seropositive.

As concerns this clone: Other DNA sequences in the sample encode the same CDR3. This rearrangement joins TRBV7-8 to TRBJ2-3, with 13 positions matching TRBD2. Germline CDR1 is SGHVS and CDR2 is FQNEAQ. V lost 5 bases to trimming and J lost 4 bases; unmatched junction nucleotides: 9. The CDR3 sequence is 17 residues long. The CDR3 loop is CASSPSTSGRMSDTQYF. The CDR3 DNA is TGTGCCAGCAGCCCCTCGACTAGCGGGAGGATGTCAGATACGCAGTATTTT.

This clone has a count of ten or more. The J gene is TRBJ2-1, the V gene TRBV5-1; no reliable D call. Germline CDR1 is SGHRS and CDR2 is YFSETQ. The CDR3 has 13 amino acids. V lost 6 bases, J lost 0 bases, and 7 bases lay in between. CDR3 coding DNA: TGCGCCAGCACAGGTAGCTCCTACAATGAGCAGTTCTTC. Amino acids: CASTGSSYNEQFF.

V and J are TRBV5-4 and TRBJ2-1, with 9 bases that match TRBD2. CDR3 length: 15 amino acids. Germline V gene sequence: CDR1 SGHNT, CDR2 YYREEE (reference sequence). V dropped 4 bases and J dropped 6; count of bases not matched to a gene: 8. CDR3: CASSLKRGETNEQFF. The DNA for the CDR3 is TGTGCCAGCAGCCTGAAGCGGGGGGAAACCAATGAGCAGTTCTTC.

The chain is built from TRBV4-3 and TRBJ1-1, with a weak D call TRBD1 (6 bases). This CDR3 is 16 amino acids long. Germline lookup yields CDR1 LGHNA and CDR2 YSLEER. V was trimmed by 1 base and J by 1 base, leaving 13 bases between them. The CDR3 bases are TGCGCCAGCAGCCAAGGGCGGACAGAAGAGAACACTGAAGCTTTCTTT. Residues: CASSQGRTEENTEAFF.